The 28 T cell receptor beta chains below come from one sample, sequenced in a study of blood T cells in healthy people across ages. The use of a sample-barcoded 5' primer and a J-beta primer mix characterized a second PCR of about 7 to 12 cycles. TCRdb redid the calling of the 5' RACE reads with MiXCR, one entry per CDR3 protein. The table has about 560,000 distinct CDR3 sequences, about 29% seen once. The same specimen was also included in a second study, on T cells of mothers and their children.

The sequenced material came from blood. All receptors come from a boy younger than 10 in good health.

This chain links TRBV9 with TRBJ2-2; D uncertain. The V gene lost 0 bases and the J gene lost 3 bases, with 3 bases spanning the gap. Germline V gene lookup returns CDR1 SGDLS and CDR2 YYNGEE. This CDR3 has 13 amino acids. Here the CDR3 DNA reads TGTGCCAGCAGCGTAGACTACACCGGGGAGCTGTTTTTT. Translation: CASSVDYTGELFF.

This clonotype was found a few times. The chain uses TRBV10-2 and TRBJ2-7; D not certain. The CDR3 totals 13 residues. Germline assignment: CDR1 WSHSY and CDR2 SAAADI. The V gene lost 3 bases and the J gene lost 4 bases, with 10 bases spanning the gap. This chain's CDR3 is CASSELEVYEQYF. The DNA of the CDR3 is TGCGCCAGCAGTGAACTCGAGGTATACGAGCAGTACTTC.

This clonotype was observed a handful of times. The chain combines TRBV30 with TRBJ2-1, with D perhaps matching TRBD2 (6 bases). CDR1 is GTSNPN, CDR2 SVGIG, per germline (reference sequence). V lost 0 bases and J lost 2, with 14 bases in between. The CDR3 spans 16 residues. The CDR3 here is CAWSVLSGGAYNEQFF. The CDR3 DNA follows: TGTGCCTGGAGTGTACTAAGCGGAGGGGCCTACAATGAGCAGTTCTTC.

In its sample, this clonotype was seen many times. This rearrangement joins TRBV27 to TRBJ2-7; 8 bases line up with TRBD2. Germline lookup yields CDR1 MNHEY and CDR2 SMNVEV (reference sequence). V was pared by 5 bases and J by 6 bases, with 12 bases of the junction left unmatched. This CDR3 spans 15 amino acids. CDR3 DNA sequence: TGTGCCAGCAGTCCGCAAGCGGGGGCGAGTGGCGAGCAGTACTTC. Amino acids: CASSPQAGASGEQYF.

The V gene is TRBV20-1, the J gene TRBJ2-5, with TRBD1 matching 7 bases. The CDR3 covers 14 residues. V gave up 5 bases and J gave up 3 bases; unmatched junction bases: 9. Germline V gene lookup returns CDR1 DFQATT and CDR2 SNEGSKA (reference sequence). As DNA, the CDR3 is TGCAGTGCTCAACGGGGACAGAGCAAAGAGACCCAGTACTTC. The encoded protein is CSAQRGQSKETQYF.

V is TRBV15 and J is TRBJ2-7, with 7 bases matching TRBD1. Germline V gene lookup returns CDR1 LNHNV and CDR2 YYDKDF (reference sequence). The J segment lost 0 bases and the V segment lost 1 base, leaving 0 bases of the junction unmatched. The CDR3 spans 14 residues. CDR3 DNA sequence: TGTGCCACCAGCAGAGGGGACAGCTCCTACGAGCAGTACTTC. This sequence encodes CATSRGDSSYEQYF.

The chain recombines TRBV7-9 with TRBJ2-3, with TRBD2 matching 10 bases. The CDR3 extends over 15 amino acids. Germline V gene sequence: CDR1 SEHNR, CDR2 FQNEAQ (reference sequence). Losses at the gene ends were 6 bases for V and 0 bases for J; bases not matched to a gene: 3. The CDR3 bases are TGTGCCAGCAGGGTTAGCGGGGGGAGCACAGATACGCAGTATTTT. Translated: CASRVSGGSTDTQYF.

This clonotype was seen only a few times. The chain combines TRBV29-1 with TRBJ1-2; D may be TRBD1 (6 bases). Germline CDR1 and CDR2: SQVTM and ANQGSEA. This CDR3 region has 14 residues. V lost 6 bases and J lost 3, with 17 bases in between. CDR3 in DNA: TGCAGCGTCGGCCTCCGGGACAACTACTATGGCTACACCTTC. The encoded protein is CSVGLRDNYYGYTF.

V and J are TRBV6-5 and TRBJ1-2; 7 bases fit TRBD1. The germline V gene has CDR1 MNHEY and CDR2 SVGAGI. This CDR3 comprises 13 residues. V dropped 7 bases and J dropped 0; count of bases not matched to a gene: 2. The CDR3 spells CASTTGANYGYTF. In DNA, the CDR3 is TGTGCCAGCACCACAGGGGCTAACTATGGCTACACCTTC.

DNA for the CDR3: TGTGCCAGCAGCTTGCCGGGACTAGCGGGAGACTACGAGCAGTACTTC. Amino acids: CASSLPGLAGDYEQYF. The rearrangement joins TRBV5-4 to TRBJ2-7, with 14 bases aligning to TRBD2. J was trimmed by 3 bases and V by 1 base; bases with no gene match: 3. Germline CDR1 is SGHNT and CDR2 is YYREEE (reference sequence). The CDR3 is 16 amino acids.

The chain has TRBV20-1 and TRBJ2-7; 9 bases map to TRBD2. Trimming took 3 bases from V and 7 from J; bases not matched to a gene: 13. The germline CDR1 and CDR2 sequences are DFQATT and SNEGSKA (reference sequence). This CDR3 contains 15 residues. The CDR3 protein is CSASPISGSTGEQYF. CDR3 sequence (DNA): TGCAGTGCTAGTCCAATTAGCGGGAGTACGGGGGAGCAGTACTTC.

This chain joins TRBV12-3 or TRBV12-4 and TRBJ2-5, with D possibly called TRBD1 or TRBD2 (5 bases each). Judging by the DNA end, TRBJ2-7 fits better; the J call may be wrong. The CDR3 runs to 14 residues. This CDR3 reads CASSFMTGPYEQYF. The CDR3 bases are TGTGCCAGCAGTTTTATGACGGGGCCCTACGAGCAGTACTTC.

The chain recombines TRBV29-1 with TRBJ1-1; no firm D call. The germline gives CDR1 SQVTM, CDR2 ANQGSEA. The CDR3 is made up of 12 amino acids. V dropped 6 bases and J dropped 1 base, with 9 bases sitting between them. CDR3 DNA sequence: TGCAGCGTAGGGTCGCAGAACACTGAAGCTTTCTTT. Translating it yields CSVGSQNTEAFF. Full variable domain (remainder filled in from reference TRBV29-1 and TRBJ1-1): SAVISQKPSRDICQRGTSLTIQCQVDSQVTMMFWYRQQPGQSLTLIATANQGSEATYESGFVIDKFPISRPNLTFSTLTVSNMSPEDSSIYLCSVGSQNTEAFFGQGTRLTVV.

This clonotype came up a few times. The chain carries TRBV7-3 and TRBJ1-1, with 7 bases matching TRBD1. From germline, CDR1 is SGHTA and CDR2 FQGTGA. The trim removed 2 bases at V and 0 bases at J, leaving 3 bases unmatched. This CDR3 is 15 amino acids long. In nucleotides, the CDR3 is TGTGCCAGCAGCTTAGGGACAGCGATGAACACTGAAGCTTTCTTT. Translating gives CASSLGTAMNTEAFF.

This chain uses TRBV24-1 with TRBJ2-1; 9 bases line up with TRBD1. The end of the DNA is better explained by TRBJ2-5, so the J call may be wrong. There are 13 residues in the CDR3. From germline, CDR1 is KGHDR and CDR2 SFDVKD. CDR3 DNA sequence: TGTGCCACCAGCTCCTGGGACAGGGAAACCCAGTACTTC. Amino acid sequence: CATSSWDRETQYF.

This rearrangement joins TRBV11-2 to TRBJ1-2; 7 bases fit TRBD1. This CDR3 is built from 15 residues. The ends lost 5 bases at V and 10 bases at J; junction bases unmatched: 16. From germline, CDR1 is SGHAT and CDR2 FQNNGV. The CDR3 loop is CASSIFGNRGHHYTF. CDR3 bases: TGTGCCAGCAGCATATTTGGGAACAGGGGACACCACTACACCTTC.

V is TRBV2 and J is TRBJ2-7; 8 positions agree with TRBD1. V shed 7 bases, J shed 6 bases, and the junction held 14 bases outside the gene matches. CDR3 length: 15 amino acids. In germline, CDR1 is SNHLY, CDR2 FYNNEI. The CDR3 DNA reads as TGTGCCAGCACTCCAGGACAGGGCGGACTAACCGAGCAGTACTTC. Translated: CASTPGQGGLTEQYF.

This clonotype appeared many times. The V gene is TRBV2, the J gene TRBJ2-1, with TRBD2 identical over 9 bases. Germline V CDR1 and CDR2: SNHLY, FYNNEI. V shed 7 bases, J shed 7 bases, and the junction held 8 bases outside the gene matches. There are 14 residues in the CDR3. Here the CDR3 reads CASTTGLARNEQFF. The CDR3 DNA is TGTGCCAGCACCACCGGACTAGCGAGGAATGAGCAGTTCTTC.

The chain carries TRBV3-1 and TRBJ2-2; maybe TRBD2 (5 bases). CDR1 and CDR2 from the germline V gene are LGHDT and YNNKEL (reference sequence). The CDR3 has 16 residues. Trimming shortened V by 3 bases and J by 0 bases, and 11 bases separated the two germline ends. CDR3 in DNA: TGTGCCAGCAGCCACGGTTACGGGGCGAACACCGGGGAGCTGTTTTTT. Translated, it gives CASSHGYGANTGELFF.

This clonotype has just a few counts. CDR3 protein: CSASGLKNTGELFF. The CDR3 DNA reads as TGCAGTGCGTCGGGACTAAAGAACACCGGGGAGCTGTTTTTT. The chain uses TRBV20-1 and TRBJ2-2; 7 bases fit TRBD2. V was clipped by 6 bases and J by 1 base; unmatched bases: 5. CDR3 size: 14 residues. Germline CDR1 reads DFQATT; CDR2 reads SNEGSKA (reference sequence).

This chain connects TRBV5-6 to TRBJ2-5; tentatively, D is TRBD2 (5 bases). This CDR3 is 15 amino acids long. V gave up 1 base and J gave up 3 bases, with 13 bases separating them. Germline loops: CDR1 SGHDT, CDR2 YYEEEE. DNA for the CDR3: TGTGCCAGCAGCTTGCTCTACCAGCGGAAAGAGACCCAGTACTTC. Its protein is CASSLLYQRKETQYF.

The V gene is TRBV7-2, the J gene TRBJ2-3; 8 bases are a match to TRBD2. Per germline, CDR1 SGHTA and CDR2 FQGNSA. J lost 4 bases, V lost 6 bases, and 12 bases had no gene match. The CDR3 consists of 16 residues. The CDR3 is CASRIRGLGFPDTQYF. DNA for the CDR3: TGTGCCAGCAGGATCAGGGGACTAGGGTTTCCAGATACGCAGTATTTT.

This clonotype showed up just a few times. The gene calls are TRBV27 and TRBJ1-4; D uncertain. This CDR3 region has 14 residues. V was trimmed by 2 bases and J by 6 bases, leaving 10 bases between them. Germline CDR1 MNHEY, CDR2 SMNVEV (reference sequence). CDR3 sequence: CASSLMVTDEKLFF. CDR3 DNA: TGTGCCAGCAGTTTAATGGTCACAGATGAAAAACTGTTTTTT.

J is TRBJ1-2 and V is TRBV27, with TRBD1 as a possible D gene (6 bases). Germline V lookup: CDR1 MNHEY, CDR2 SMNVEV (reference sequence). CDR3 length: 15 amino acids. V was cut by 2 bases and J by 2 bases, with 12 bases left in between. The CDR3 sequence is CASSLAPGQNYGYTF. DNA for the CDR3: TGTGCCAGCAGTTTAGCCCCGGGACAAAACTATGGCTACACCTTC.

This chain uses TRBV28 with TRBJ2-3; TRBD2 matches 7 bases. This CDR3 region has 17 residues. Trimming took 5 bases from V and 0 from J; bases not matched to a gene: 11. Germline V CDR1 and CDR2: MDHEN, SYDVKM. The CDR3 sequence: CASSGGVVYYSTDTQYF. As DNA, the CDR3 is TGTGCCAGCAGTGGGGGGGTAGTCTACTATAGCACAGATACGCAGTATTTT.

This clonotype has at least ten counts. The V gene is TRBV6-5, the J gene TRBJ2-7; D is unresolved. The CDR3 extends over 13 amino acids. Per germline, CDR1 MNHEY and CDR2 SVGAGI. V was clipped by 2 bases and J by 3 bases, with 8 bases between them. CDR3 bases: TGTGCCAGCAGTTACGTGAATGGCTACGAGCAGTACTTC. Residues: CASSYVNGYEQYF.

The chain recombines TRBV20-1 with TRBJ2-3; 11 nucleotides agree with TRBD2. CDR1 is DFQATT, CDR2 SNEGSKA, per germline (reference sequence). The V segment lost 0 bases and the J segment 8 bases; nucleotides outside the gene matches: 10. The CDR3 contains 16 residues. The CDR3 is CSAREGTSGRAGTQYF. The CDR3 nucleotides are TGCAGTGCTAGAGAGGGGACTAGCGGCAGGGCGGGTACGCAGTATTTT.

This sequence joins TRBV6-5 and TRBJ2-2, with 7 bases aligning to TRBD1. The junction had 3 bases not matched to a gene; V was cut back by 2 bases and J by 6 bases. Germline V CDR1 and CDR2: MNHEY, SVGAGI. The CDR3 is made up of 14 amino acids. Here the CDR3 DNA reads TGTGCCAGCAGTTACCCCGACAGGGCCGGGGAGCTGTTTTTT. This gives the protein CASSYPDRAGELFF.